This TCR beta chain came from a study of CD8 T cells in ankylosing spondylitis. Study-wide points: Apparently characteristic of ankylosing spondylitis blood was a TCR beta motif (under ten highly homologous variants).

MiXCR, run by TCRdb on the 5' RACE reads, gives a single entry per CDR3 protein. Altogether about 240,000 distinct CDR3 sequences are present, approximately 11% being singletons, with the ten largest covering 6% to 7.5%. This clonotype was recorded at least ten times. The antigen is unknown. V lost 3 bases to trimming and J lost 1 base; unmatched junction nucleotides: 4. Germline loops: CDR1 SGDLS, CDR2 YYNGEE. The CDR3 extends over 15 amino acids. Sequencing was performed on blood, either unsorted or a sorted T cell fraction (not recorded which). This sequence joins TRBV9 and TRBJ1-2; 9 nucleotides line up with TRBD1. The TCR sequence derives from a male donor with ankylosing spondylitis or in good health (not recorded which). CDR3 bases: TGTGCCAGCAGCGGGGACAGGGAATATAACTATGGCTACACCTTC. It codes for CASSGDREYNYGYTF. Drawing the rest from reference TRBV9 and TRBJ1-2, the complete variable domain is DSGVTQTPKHLITATGQRVTLRCSPRSGDLSVYWYQQSLDQGLQFLIQYYNGEERAKGNILERFSAQQFPDLHSELNLSSLELGDSALYFCASSGDREYNYGYTFGSGTRLTVV.